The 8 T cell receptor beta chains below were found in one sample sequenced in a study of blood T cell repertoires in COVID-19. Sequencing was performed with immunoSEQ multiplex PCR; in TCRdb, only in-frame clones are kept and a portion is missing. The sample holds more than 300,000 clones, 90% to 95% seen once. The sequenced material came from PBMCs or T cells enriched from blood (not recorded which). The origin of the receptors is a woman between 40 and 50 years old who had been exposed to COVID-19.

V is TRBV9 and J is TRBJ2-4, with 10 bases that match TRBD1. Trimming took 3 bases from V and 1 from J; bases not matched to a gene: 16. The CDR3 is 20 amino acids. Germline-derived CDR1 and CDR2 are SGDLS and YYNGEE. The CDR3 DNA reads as TGTGCCAGCAGCGGGTATACCGGGACAGGGGACGGGATGGCCAAAAACATTCAGTACTTC. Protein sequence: CASSGYTGTGDGMAKNIQYF.

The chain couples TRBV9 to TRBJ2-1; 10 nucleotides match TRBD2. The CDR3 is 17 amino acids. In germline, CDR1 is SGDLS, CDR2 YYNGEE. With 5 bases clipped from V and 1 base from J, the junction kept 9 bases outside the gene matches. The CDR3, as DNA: TGTGCCAGCAGTGCTCGACTAGCGGGTTCTTCCTACAATGAGCAGTTCTTC. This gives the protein CASSARLAGSSYNEQFF.

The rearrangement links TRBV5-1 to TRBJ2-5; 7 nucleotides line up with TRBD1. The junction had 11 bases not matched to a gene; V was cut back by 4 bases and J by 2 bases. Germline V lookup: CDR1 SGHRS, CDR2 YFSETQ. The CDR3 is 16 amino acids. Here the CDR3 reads CASSPQGKITQETQYF. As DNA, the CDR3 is TGCGCCAGCAGCCCACAGGGGAAAATCACACAAGAGACCCAGTACTTC. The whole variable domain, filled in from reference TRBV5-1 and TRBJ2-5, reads KAGVTQTPRYLIKTRGQQVTLSCSPISGHRSVSWYQQTPGQGLQFLFEYFSETQRNKGNFPGRFSGRQFSNSRSEMNVSTLELGDSALYLCASSPQGKITQETQYFGPGTRLLVL.

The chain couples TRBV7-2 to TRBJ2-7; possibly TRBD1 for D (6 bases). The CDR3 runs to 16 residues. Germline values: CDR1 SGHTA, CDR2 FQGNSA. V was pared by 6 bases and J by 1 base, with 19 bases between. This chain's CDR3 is CASSLVQGIRSYEQYF. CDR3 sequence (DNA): TGTGCCAGCAGTTTGGTACAGGGTATAAGGTCCTACGAGCAGTACTTC.

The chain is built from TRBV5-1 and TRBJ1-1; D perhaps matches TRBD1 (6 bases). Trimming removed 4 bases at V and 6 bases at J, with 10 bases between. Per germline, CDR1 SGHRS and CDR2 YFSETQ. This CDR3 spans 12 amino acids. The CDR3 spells CASSIGQSEAFF. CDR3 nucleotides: TGCGCCAGCAGCATCGGACAGTCTGAAGCTTTCTTT.

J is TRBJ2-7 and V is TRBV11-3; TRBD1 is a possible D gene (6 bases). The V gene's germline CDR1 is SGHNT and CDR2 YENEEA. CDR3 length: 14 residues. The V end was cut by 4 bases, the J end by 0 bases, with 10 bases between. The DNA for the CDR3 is TGTGCCAGCAGCTCCCCGACAGGCTCCTACGAGCAGTACTTC. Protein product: CASSSPTGSYEQYF.

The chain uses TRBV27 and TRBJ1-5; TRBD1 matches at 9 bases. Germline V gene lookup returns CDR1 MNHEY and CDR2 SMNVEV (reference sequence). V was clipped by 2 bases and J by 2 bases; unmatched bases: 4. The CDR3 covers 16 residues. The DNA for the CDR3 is TGTGCCAGCAGTTTAACCGGGACAGGGCGCAATCAGCCCCAGCATTTT. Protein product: CASSLTGTGRNQPQHF.

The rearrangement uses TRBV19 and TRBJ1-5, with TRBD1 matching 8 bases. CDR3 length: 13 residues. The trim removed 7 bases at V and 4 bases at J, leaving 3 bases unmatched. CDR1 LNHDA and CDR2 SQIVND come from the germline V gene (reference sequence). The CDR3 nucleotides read TGTGCCAGTATGAACAGGGGGAATCAGCCCCAGCATTTT. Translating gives CASMNRGNQPQHF.